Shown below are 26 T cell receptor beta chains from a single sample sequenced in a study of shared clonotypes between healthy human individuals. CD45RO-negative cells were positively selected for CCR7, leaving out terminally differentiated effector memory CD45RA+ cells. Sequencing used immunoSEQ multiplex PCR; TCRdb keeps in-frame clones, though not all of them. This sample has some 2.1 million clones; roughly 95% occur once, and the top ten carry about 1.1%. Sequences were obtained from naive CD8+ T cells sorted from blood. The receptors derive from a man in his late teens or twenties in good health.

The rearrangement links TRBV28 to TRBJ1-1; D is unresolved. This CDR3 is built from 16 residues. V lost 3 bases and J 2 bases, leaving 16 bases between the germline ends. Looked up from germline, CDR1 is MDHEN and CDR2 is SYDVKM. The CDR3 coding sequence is TGTGCCAGCAGTTTCCGTAAGGGAAGAGAAAACACTGAAGCTTTCTTT. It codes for CASSFRKGRENTEAFF.

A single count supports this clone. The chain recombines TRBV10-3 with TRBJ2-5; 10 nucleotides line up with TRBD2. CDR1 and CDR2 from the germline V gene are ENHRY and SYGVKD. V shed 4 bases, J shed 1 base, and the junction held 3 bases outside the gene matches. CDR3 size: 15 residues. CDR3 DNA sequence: TGTGCCATCAGTGTACTAGCGGGAAGCCAAGAGACCCAGTACTTC. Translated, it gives CAISVLAGSQETQYF.

The CDR3 loop reads CAWSVLRTGDYGYTF. The DNA of the CDR3 is TGTGCCTGGAGTGTACTTAGGACAGGGGATTATGGCTACACCTTC. The rearrangement links TRBV30 to TRBJ1-2; 9 bases agree with TRBD1. This CDR3 has 15 amino acids. The germline gives CDR1 GTSNPN, CDR2 SVGIG (reference sequence). V lost 0 bases to trimming and J lost 5 bases; unmatched junction nucleotides: 7.

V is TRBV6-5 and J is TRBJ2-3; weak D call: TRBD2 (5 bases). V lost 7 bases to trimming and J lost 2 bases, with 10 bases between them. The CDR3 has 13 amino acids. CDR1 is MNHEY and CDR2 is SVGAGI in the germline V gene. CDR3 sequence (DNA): TGTGCCAGCACTGAGGGAGCCACAGATACGCAGTATTTT. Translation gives CASTEGATDTQYF.

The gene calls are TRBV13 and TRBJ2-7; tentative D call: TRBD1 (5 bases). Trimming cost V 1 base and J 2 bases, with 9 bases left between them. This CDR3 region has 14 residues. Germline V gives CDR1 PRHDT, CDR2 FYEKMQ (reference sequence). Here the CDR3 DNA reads TGTGCCAGCAGCTTAGCAGGGCCGGCCTACGAGCAGTACTTC. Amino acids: CASSLAGPAYEQYF.

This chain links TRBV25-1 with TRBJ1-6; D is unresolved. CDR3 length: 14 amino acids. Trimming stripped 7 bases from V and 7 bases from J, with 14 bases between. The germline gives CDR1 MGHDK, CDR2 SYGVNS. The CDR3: CASNLAGANSPLHF. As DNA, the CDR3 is TGTGCCAGCAATCTAGCAGGAGCCAATTCACCCCTCCACTTT.

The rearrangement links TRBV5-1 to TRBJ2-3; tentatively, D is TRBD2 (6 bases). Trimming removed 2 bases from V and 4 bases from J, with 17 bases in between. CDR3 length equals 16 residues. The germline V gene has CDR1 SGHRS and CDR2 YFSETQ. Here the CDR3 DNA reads TGCGCCAGCAGCTTCTCTGGGGGGACGGTCTCAGATACGCAGTATTTT. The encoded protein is CASSFSGGTVSDTQYF.

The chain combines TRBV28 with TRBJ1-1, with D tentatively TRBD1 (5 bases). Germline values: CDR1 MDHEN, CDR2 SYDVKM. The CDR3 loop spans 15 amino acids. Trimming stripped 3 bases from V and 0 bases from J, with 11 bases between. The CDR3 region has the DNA TGTGCCAGCAGTTTTCGTAGGGGAATGAACACTGAAGCTTTCTTT. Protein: CASSFRRGMNTEAFF.

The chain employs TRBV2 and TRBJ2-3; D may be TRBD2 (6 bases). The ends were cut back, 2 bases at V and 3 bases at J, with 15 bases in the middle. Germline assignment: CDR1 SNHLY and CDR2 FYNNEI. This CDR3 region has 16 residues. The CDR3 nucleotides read TGTGCCAGCAGTGAATGGCAGGGAGGAGGTACAGATACGCAGTATTTT. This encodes CASSEWQGGGTDTQYF.

CDR3: CAWSGGGIETQYF. The CDR3 DNA reads as TGTGCCTGGAGTGGGGGAGGGATAGAGACCCAGTACTTC. The chain is built from TRBV30 and TRBJ2-5; TRBD2 agrees at 7 bases. The CDR3 loop spans 13 amino acids. Germline V lookup: CDR1 GTSNPN, CDR2 SVGIG (reference sequence). Trimming took 1 base from V and 4 from J; bases not matched to a gene: 3.

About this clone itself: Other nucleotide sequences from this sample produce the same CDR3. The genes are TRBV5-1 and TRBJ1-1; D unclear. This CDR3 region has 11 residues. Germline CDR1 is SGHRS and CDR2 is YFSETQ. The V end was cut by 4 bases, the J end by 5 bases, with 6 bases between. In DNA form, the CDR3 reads TGCGCCAGCAGCCCGGGTACTGAAGCTTTCTTT. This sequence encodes CASSPGTEAFF.

The CDR3 protein is CASSLGPMAQSPLHF. Written as DNA, the CDR3 is TGCGCCAGCAGCTTGGGGCCTATGGCCCAATCACCCCTCCACTTT. The chain combines TRBV5-1 with TRBJ1-6; no clear D. The germline V gene encodes CDR1 SGHRS and CDR2 YFSETQ. The CDR3 has 15 residues. Trimming took off 0 bases at V and 10 bases at J, with 14 bases between the two ends.

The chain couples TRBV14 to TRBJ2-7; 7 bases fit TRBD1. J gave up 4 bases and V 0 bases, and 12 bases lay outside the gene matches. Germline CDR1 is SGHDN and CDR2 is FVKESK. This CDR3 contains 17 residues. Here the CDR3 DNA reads TGTGCCAGCAGCCAAGATCTCGAGGGGGCGAGGGGTTACGAGCAGTACTTC. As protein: CASSQDLEGARGYEQYF.

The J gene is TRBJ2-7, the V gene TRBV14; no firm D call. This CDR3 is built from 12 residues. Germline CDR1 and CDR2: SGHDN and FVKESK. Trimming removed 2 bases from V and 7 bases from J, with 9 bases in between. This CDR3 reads CASSQPGGEQYF. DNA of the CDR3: TGTGCCAGCAGCCAACCGGGTGGAGAGCAGTACTTC.

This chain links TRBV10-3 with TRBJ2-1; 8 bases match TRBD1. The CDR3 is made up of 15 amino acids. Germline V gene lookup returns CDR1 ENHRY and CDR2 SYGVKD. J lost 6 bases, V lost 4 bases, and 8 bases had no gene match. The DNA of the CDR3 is TGTGCCATCAGTGCCCCTGGACAGGGCGGCAATGAGCAGTTCTTC. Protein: CAISAPGQGGNEQFF.

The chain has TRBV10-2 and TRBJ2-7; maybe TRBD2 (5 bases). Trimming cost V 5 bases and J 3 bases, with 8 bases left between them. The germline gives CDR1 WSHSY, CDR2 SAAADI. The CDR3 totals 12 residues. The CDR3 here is CASSSDFYEQYF. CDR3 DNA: TGCGCCAGCAGTTCGGACTTCTACGAGCAGTACTTC.

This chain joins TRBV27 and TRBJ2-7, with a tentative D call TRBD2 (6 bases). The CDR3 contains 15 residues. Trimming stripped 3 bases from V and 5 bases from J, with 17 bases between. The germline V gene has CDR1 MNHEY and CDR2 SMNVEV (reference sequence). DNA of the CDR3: TGTGCCAGCAGTTTCGGCGGGGCTTCACCTAACGAGCAGTACTTC. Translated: CASSFGGASPNEQYF.

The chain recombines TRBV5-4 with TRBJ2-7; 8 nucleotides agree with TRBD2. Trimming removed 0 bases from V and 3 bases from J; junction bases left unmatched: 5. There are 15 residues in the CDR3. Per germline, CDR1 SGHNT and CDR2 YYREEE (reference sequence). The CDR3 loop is CASSLVGLGGYEQYF. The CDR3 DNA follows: TGTGCCAGCAGCTTGGTGGGACTAGGAGGCTACGAGCAGTACTTC.

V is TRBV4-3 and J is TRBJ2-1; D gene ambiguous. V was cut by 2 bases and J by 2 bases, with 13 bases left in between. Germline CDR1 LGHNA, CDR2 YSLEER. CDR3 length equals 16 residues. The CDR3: CASSQQSFPPYNEQFF. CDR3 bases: TGCGCCAGCAGCCAACAAAGCTTTCCACCCTACAATGAGCAGTTCTTC.

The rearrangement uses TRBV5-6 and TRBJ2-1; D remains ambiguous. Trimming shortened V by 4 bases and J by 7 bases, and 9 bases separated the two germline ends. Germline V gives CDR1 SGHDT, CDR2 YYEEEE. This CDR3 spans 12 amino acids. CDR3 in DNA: TGTGCCAGCAGCCTGACTGTTAATGAGCAGTTCTTC. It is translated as CASSLTVNEQFF.

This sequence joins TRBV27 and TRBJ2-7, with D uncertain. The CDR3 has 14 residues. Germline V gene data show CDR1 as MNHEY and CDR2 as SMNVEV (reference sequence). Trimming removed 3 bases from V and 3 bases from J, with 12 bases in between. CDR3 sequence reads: CASSFGGENYEQYF. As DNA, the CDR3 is TGTGCCAGCAGTTTTGGTGGCGAGAACTACGAGCAGTACTTC.

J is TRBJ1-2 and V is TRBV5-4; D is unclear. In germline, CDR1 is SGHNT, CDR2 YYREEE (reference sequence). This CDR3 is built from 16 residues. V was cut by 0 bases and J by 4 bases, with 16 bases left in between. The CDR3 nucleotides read TGTGCCAGCAGCTTGGAGGTAGCGGGATCCGGCTATGGCTACACCTTC. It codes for CASSLEVAGSGYGYTF.

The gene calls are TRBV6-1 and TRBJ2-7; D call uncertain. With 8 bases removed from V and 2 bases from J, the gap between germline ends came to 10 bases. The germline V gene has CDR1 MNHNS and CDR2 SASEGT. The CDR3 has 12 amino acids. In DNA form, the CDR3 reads TGTGCCAGCTTGGGAATCCCCTACGAGCAGTACTTC. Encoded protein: CASLGIPYEQYF.

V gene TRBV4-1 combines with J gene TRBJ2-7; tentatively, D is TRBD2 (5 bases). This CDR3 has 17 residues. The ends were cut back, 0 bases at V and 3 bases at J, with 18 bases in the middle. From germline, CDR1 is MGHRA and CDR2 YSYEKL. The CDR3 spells CASSQDEGLGSGYEQYF. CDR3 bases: TGCGCCAGCAGCCAAGATGAAGGACTCGGAAGTGGCTACGAGCAGTACTTC.

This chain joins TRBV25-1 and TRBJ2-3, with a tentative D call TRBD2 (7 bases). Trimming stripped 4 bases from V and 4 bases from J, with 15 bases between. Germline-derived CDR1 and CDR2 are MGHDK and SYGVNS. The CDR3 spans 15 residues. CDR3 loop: CASSALGGGPDTQYF. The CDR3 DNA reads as TGTGCCAGCAGTGCCTTAGGGGGGGGGCCAGATACGCAGTATTTT. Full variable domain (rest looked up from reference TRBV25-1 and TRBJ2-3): EADIYQTPRYLVIGTGKKITLECSQTMGHDKMYWYQQDPGMELHLIHYSYGVNSTEKGDLSSESTVSRIRTEHFPLTLESARPSHTSQYLCASSALGGGPDTQYFGPGTRLTVL.

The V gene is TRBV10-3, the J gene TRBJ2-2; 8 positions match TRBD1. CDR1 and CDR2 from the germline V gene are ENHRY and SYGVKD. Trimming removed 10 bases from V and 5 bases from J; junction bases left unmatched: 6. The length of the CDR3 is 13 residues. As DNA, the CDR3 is TGTGCCACGCAGGGGGCGGAGACCGGGGAGCTGTTTTTT. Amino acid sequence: CATQGAETGELFF.